Listed here are 32 T cell receptor beta chains from one sample, sequenced in a study of identical twins. TCRdb processed the 5' RACE reads anew with MiXCR; each CDR3 protein has one entry. This sample has around 250,000 distinct CDR3 sequences; more than 9.5% occur once, and the top ten carry roughly 4%. These data were also reused for a study on yellow fever vaccine responses in identical twins.

Sequencing input: memory (CD45RO+) T cells sorted from blood. The receptor set was obtained from a woman between 18 and 30 years old in good health.

This clonotype appeared a few times. The V and J genes are TRBV12-3 or TRBV12-4 and TRBJ1-6; D is ambiguous. V lost 2 bases to trimming and J lost 7 bases, with 6 bases between them. The CDR3 covers 13 residues. CDR3 sequence (DNA): TGTGCCAGCAGTTTAAACGGAAATTCACCCCTCCACTTT. Protein sequence: CASSLNGNSPLHF.

The chain couples TRBV15 to TRBJ2-1, with D perhaps TRBD2 (6 bases). V lost 1 base to trimming and J lost 6 bases, with 13 bases between them. The CDR3 runs to 15 residues. Germline V lookup: CDR1 LNHNV, CDR2 YYDKDF (reference sequence). The CDR3 sequence is CATSRGSAGSNEQFF. In DNA, the CDR3 is TGTGCCACCAGCAGAGGTTCGGCGGGAAGCAATGAGCAGTTCTTC.

The sample holds many counts of this clonotype. The chain couples TRBV5-1 to TRBJ2-7; D remains ambiguous. V dropped 2 bases and J dropped 0 bases, with 9 bases sitting between them. Germline CDR1 reads SGHRS; CDR2 reads YFSETQ. The CDR3 spans 14 residues. The CDR3 nucleotides read TGCGCCAGCAGCTTCGATCTCGCCTCCTACGAGCAGTACTTC. Translating gives CASSFDLASYEQYF.

This clonotype showed up just a few times. CDR3 residues: CASSLSGGRYNEQFF. CDR3 nucleotide sequence: TGTGCCAGCAGCCTCAGCGGGGGGCGCTACAATGAGCAGTTCTTC. The chain links TRBV3-1 to TRBJ2-1; TRBD2 matches 9 bases. The CDR3 has 15 amino acids. V lost 4 bases and J lost 3; bases outside the gene matches: 4. CDR1 and CDR2 from the germline V gene are LGHDT and YNNKEL (reference sequence).

This chain joins TRBV6-5 and TRBJ1-4, with D tentatively TRBD1 (6 bases). Trimming took off 6 bases at V and 0 bases at J, with 11 bases between the two ends. The germline V gene has CDR1 MNHEY and CDR2 SVGAGI. The CDR3 contains 15 residues. The CDR3 DNA reads TGTGCCAGCAGCTACAGGGCGGCAACTAATGAAAAACTGTTTTTT. Translating it yields CASSYRAATNEKLFF.

This clonotype was detected only a few times. This chain joins TRBV24-1 and TRBJ2-1, with D possibly being TRBD1 (5 bases). Deletions cut 3 bases from V and 0 bases from J, with 11 bases between. CDR3 size: 16 residues. Germline V gene data show CDR1 as KGHDR and CDR2 as SFDVKD. CDR3 DNA: TGTGCCACCAGTGATAAAGGGGCTAGCTCCTACAATGAGCAGTTCTTC. This sequence encodes CATSDKGASSYNEQFF.

This chain joins TRBV12-3 or TRBV12-4 and TRBJ2-1; D may be TRBD1 or TRBD2 (5 bases each). V was pared by 4 bases and J by 8 bases, with 18 bases between. This CDR3 has 15 residues. The CDR3 DNA reads as TGTGCCAGCAGTTCTTTGGGACGTAGCCTCGATGAGCAGTTCTTC. This sequence encodes CASSSLGRSLDEQFF.

J is TRBJ2-1 and V is TRBV12-5; D tentatively reads TRBD1 or TRBD2 (6 bases each). The CDR3 runs to 15 residues. V lost 1 base, J lost 13 bases, and 20 bases lay in between. CDR1 LGHNT and CDR2 FRNRAP come from the germline V gene. The CDR3 sequence is CASGLGGGASGGQFF. CDR3 coding DNA: TGTGCTAGTGGTTTGGGTGGCGGGGCCTCTGGGGGCCAGTTCTTC.

In its sample, this clonotype was seen a few times. The chain recombines TRBV14 with TRBJ2-3; 11 bases fit TRBD2. V gave up 4 bases and J gave up 5 bases; unmatched junction bases: 11. Germline V lookup: CDR1 SGHDN, CDR2 FVKESK. There are 17 residues in the CDR3. DNA of the CDR3: TGTGCCAGCAGCCGGGAACTAGCGGGAGTTTATGGAGATACGCAGTATTTT. This codes for CASSRELAGVYGDTQYF.

The V call is TRBV19, the J call TRBJ2-4; 11 bases align to TRBD2. The trim removed 8 bases at V and 6 bases at J, leaving 0 bases unmatched. The CDR3 has 12 amino acids. Germline V gene lookup returns CDR1 LNHDA and CDR2 SQIVND (reference sequence). The CDR3 reads CASLAGGNIQYF. Here the CDR3 DNA reads TGTGCCAGTCTAGCGGGAGGAAACATTCAGTACTTC.

This chain joins TRBV7-6 and TRBJ2-3, with D unclear. The germline gives CDR1 SGHVS, CDR2 FNYEAQ. The V gene lost 5 bases and the J gene lost 4 bases, with 10 bases spanning the gap. This CDR3 contains 13 residues. This CDR3 is CASSTRVADTQYF. Here the CDR3 DNA reads TGTGCCAGCAGCACCCGGGTTGCAGATACGCAGTATTTT.

The V call is TRBV5-1, the J call TRBJ1-2; unclear D gene. Trimming removed 4 bases at V and 2 bases at J, with 12 bases between. Germline CDR1 reads SGHRS; CDR2 reads YFSETQ. This CDR3 is 14 amino acids long. CDR3 bases: TGCGCCAGCAGCCCGGACGGCTTAAACTATGGCTACACCTTC. Its protein is CASSPDGLNYGYTF.

The chain carries TRBV29-1 and TRBJ2-7; 7 bases fit TRBD2. Losses at the gene ends were 5 bases for V and 8 bases for J; bases not matched to a gene: 9. Per germline, CDR1 SQVTM and CDR2 ANQGSEA. There are 12 residues in the CDR3. The DNA for the CDR3 is TGCAGCGTTAGCGGGACGGCCTTACAGCAGTACTTC. As protein: CSVSGTALQQYF.

The rearrangement joins TRBV7-9 to TRBJ2-4; the D gene could be TRBD1 or TRBD2 (6 bases each). CDR3 size: 15 residues. Germline CDR1 is SEHNR and CDR2 is FQNEAQ (reference sequence). Trimming took 5 bases from V and 3 from J, leaving 14 bases between them. In nucleotides, the CDR3 is TGTGCCAGCAGCCGAGGGGGGTTTGGCAAAAACATTCAGTACTTC. It encodes CASSRGGFGKNIQYF.

The chain links TRBV7-9 to TRBJ2-3; D is possibly TRBD2 (5 bases). The germline gives CDR1 SEHNR, CDR2 FQNEAQ (reference sequence). There are 13 residues in the CDR3. The V and J ends lost 8 bases and 3 bases respectively, with 12 bases between them. The CDR3 nucleotides are TGTGCCAGCGCACCGGGGTCAACAGATACGCAGTATTTT. Translated, it gives CASAPGSTDTQYF.

This clonotype has only a few counts. DNA of the CDR3: TGTGCCAGCAGCAGGGACAGTCTAACCACAGATACGCAGTATTTT. This translates into CASSRDSLTTDTQYF. The chain carries TRBV11-2 and TRBJ2-3; TRBD1 matches 7 bases. The CDR3 spans 15 residues. Germline V gene data show CDR1 as SGHAT and CDR2 as FQNNGV. V dropped 5 bases and J dropped 2; count of bases not matched to a gene: 7.

In its sample, this clonotype was seen many times. The genes are TRBV5-1 and TRBJ2-1, with D hard to call. This CDR3 has 15 amino acids. The germline V and J ends were trimmed by 1 base and 2 bases, with 10 bases remaining between them. Germline loops: CDR1 SGHRS, CDR2 YFSETQ. The CDR3 loop is CASSLMAGTYNEQFF. The CDR3, as DNA: TGCGCCAGCAGCTTGATGGCAGGAACCTACAATGAGCAGTTCTTC.

This clonotype was detected many times. The DNA is left out, because the CDR3 cannot be placed on it with certainty; the CDR3 is given as TCRdb lists it. The chain combines TRBV28 with TRBJ1-2. The germline V gene encodes CDR1 MDHEN and CDR2 SYDVKM. From its first to its last residue, the CDR3 has 14 amino acids. CDR3 sequence reads: CASSSSPSLPGYTF.

This clonotype was detected ten times or more. This chain links TRBV4-2 with TRBJ2-3, with 12 bases identical to TRBD2. The CDR3 totals 17 residues. Trimming cost V 1 base and J 0 bases; bases outside gene matches: 2. Germline CDR1 and CDR2: LGHNA and YNFKEQ. This chain's CDR3 is CASSQGTSGASTDTQYF. CDR3 coding DNA: TGTGCCAGCAGCCAAGGGACTAGCGGGGCTAGCACAGATACGCAGTATTTT.

The chain couples TRBV2 to TRBJ2-1; TRBD2 aligns across 13 bases. CDR3 length equals 16 residues. CDR1 and CDR2 from the germline V gene are SNHLY and FYNNEI. The V and J ends lost 6 bases and 5 bases, in that order; junction bases with no gene match: 7. The DNA of the CDR3 is TGTGCCAGCAGGGAACCGGGACTAGCGGGAAACAATGAGCAGTTCTTC. It encodes CASREPGLAGNNEQFF.

This clonotype has just a few counts. The chain employs TRBV19 and TRBJ2-7, with a weak D call TRBD2 (6 bases). The germline CDR1 and CDR2 sequences are LNHDA and SQIVND (reference sequence). The V end lost 8 bases, the J end lost 3 bases, and 17 bases lay between the germline ends. The CDR3 is 14 amino acids. The CDR3 is CASSEGEAYYEQYF. CDR3 nucleotide sequence: TGTGCCAGTTCCGAAGGGGAGGCTTACTACGAGCAGTACTTC.

With respect to this clonotype: Here the CDR3 omits its conserved ending phenylalanine or tryptophan, so a read error is the likely source. Because the CDR3's place on the DNA is in doubt, the DNA is left out and the CDR3 is given as listed by TCRdb. The chain recombines TRBV7-3 with TRBJ2-7; the table's D call TRBD1 went unverified against the DNA. Germline V CDR1 and CDR2: SGHTA, FQGTGA. The CDR3 contains 12 residues when both ends are counted. This CDR3 is CASSLREAPPIL.

There are many counts of this clonotype. The chain joins TRBV5-1 to TRBJ1-2, with no clear D. The CDR3 loop spans 16 amino acids. V was pared by 5 bases and J by 5 bases, with 22 bases between. The V gene's germline CDR1 is SGHRS and CDR2 YFSETQ. In DNA form, the CDR3 reads TGCGCCAGCAGTCCCAGTGGGATGATACGTCTTTATGGCTACACCTTC. This gives the protein CASSPSGMIRLYGYTF.

This clonotype has ten or more counts. The gene calls are TRBV6-5 and TRBJ1-1; D unclear. This CDR3 has 13 amino acids. Trimming cost V 0 bases and J 5 bases, with 7 bases left between them. The germline V gene encodes CDR1 MNHEY and CDR2 SVGAGI. The CDR3 bases are TGTGCCAGCAGTTACTCTCTGGTGACTGAAGCTTTCTTT. This encodes CASSYSLVTEAFF.

The chain links TRBV9 to TRBJ2-1; D is possibly TRBD1 (5 bases). Trimming pared 0 bases from V and 2 bases from J, leaving 15 bases between. This CDR3 region has 17 residues. Germline CDR1 reads SGDLS; CDR2 reads YYNGEE. In nucleotides, the CDR3 is TGTGCCAGCAGCGTAGGGGCACAGGTCTTAACCTACAATGAGCAGTTCTTC. It codes for CASSVGAQVLTYNEQFF.

About this clonotype itself: Likely a read error: the CDR3 ends without its conserved phenylalanine or tryptophan. The rearrangement links TRBV12-3 or TRBV12-4 to TRBJ2-7; 8 nucleotides match TRBD1. The CDR3 is made up of 14 amino acids. V lost 1 base and J lost 2; bases outside the gene matches: 1. The CDR3 loop is CASSLVQGAYEQYL. CDR3 in DNA: TGTGCCAGCAGTTTAGTACAGGGGGCCTACGAGCAGTACCTC.

This clonotype was recorded a few times. The V and J genes are TRBV20-1 and TRBJ2-3, with TRBD2 as a possible D gene (6 bases). There are 11 residues in the CDR3. V was shortened by 5 bases and J by 6 bases, with 9 bases between the two germline ends. CDR1 and CDR2 from the germline V gene are DFQATT and SNEGSKA (reference sequence). CDR3 sequence reads: CSALGLDTQYF. As DNA, the CDR3 is TGCAGTGCTTTGGGACTGGATACGCAGTATTTT.

There are a few counts of this clonotype. The chain joins TRBV6-1 to TRBJ2-3; possibly TRBD1 for D (6 bases). This CDR3 comprises 16 residues. V lost 0 bases to trimming and J lost 5 bases, with 15 bases between them. CDR1 is MNHNS and CDR2 is SASEGT in the germline V gene. This CDR3 reads CASSEAGTTPRDTQYF. As DNA, the CDR3 is TGTGCCAGCAGTGAAGCGGGGACAACCCCCCGAGATACGCAGTATTTT.

DNA of the CDR3: TGCAGTGCCCCGGCGGGGGCAGATACGCAGTATTTT. This translates into CSAPAGADTQYF. V usage is TRBV20-1 and J usage is TRBJ2-3; 7 positions agree with TRBD2. Looked up from germline, CDR1 is DFQATT and CDR2 is SNEGSKA (reference sequence). After removal of 6 bases from V and 4 bases from J, the junction contained 4 bases not matched to a gene. The CDR3 loop spans 12 amino acids.

This clonotype was observed a few times. V is TRBV3-1 and J is TRBJ2-5, with D perhaps matching TRBD1 (6 bases). Germline-derived CDR1 and CDR2 are LGHDT and YNNKEL (reference sequence). With 2 bases removed from V and 9 bases from J, the gap between germline ends came to 16 bases. CDR3 length equals 14 residues. The CDR3 DNA reads as TGTGCCAGCAGCCAAACAGGGTTGGGGCGGGCCCAGTACTTC. It encodes CASSQTGLGRAQYF.

This clonotype appeared a few times. The chain uses TRBV12-3 or TRBV12-4 and TRBJ2-2, with 7 positions matching TRBD1. V lost 6 bases and J lost 4; bases outside the gene matches: 8. The CDR3 spans 15 residues. CDR3 in amino acids: CASSLRQGSTGELFF. In DNA form, the CDR3 reads TGTGCCAGCAGCTTAAGACAGGGAAGCACCGGGGAGCTGTTTTTT.

As for this clonotype: With a much larger clone just one base away, this may be a read error. The V gene is TRBV9, the J gene TRBJ2-1; 11 bases line up with TRBD2. The CDR3 runs to 17 residues. Germline CDR1 reads SGDLS; CDR2 reads YYNGEE. The CDR3 sequence: CASRVAETSGVYNEQFF. Written as DNA, the CDR3 is TGTGCCAGCCGCGTAGCCGAGACTAGCGGGGTGTATAATGAGCAGTTCTTC.